One and the same sample provided the 15 T cell receptor beta chains below, sequenced in a study of T cell responses to AZD1222 COVID-19 vaccine. TCRdb's table, derived via immunoSEQ multiplex PCR, lists solely in-frame clones and lacks some. The table lists about 120,000 clones, around 85% of them singletons, with about 4% in the top ten. Sequencing used peripheral blood, obtained on day 0 of MenACWY control vaccination. The receptors stem from an adult in good health.

The V gene is TRBV3-1 (or the pseudogene TRBV3-2), the J gene TRBJ1-2, with 7 bases matching TRBD1. Germline CDR1 and CDR2: LGHDT and YNNKEL (reference sequence). V shed 0 bases, J shed 4 bases, and the junction held 11 bases outside the gene matches. The CDR3 sequence is 17 residues long. The CDR3 nucleotides read TGTGCCAGCAGCCAAGAAAGATGGGGGACAGAAATCTATGGCTACACCTTC. Its translation is CASSQERWGTEIYGYTF.

The CDR3 DNA reads as TGTGCCAGCAGTGCTCTCTCCGGGACAGGGCTATACAATGAGCAGTTCTTC. Translated: CASSALSGTGLYNEQFF. This chain joins TRBV6-1 and TRBJ2-1; 9 bases fit TRBD1. Per germline, CDR1 MNHNS and CDR2 SASEGT. The CDR3 has 17 residues. The J segment lost 4 bases and the V segment lost 4 bases, leaving 11 bases of the junction unmatched.

This chain connects TRBV7-9 to TRBJ1-2; no firm D call. The CDR3 loop spans 12 amino acids. With 4 bases removed from V and 12 bases from J, the gap between germline ends came to 15 bases. The germline V gene encodes CDR1 SEHNR and CDR2 FQNEAQ (reference sequence). CDR3 sequence: CASSSGGLWDTF. The CDR3 nucleotides read TGTGCCAGCAGCTCAGGCGGCCTTTGGGACACCTTC.

The CDR3 DNA reads TGTGCCAGCAGTGGACAGGGGCTGAGCTCCTATAATTCACCCCTCCACTTT. It is translated as CASSGQGLSSYNSPLHF. The V gene is TRBV6-1, the J gene TRBJ1-6, with 8 bases that match TRBD1. Germline V gene sequence: CDR1 MNHNS, CDR2 SASEGT. Losses at the gene ends were 4 bases for V and 0 bases for J; bases not matched to a gene: 5. This CDR3 has 17 residues.

This clone has more than one count but fewer than ten. The V call is TRBV12-5, the J call TRBJ2-7; TRBD2 aligns across 7 bases. Germline V lookup: CDR1 LGHNT, CDR2 FRNRAP. The CDR3 has 16 amino acids. J was trimmed by 3 bases and V by 5 bases; bases with no gene match: 13. CDR3 DNA: TGTGCTAGTGGTCTTCCGGGGGGAACCACAATCTACGAGCAGTACTTC. This sequence encodes CASGLPGGTTIYEQYF.

V and J are TRBV19 and TRBJ2-3, with D possibly being TRBD1 (6 bases). CDR1 is LNHDA and CDR2 is SQIVND in the germline V gene (reference sequence). Trimming took off 2 bases at V and 4 bases at J, with 13 bases between the two ends. The CDR3 totals 15 residues. The CDR3: CASSISQGRADTQYF. The CDR3 nucleotides read TGTGCCAGTAGTATATCACAGGGAAGGGCAGATACGCAGTATTTT. The variable domain in full, with the rest retrieved from reference TRBV19 and TRBJ2-3, is DGGITQSPKYLFRKEGQNVTLSCEQNLNHDAMYWYRQDPGQGLRLIYYSQIVNDFQKGDIAEGYSVSREKKESFPLTVTSAQKNPTAFYLCASSISQGRADTQYFGPGTRLTVL.

The chain links TRBV19 to TRBJ2-1; D tentatively fits TRBD1 or TRBD2 (5 bases each). V was clipped by 5 bases and J by 2 bases, with 13 bases between them. Per the germline V gene, CDR1 is LNHDA and CDR2 is SQIVND (reference sequence). The CDR3 runs to 15 residues. The DNA for the CDR3 is TGTGCCAGTAGTCCGACCGGGACGGCCTACAATGAGCAGTTCTTC. Protein sequence: CASSPTGTAYNEQFF.

The rearrangement joins TRBV4-2 to TRBJ1-1, with 8 bases lining up with TRBD1. The length of the CDR3 is 14 residues. The J segment lost 5 bases and the V segment lost 1 base, leaving 3 bases of the junction unmatched. From germline, CDR1 is LGHNA and CDR2 YNFKEQ. The CDR3 region has the DNA TGTGCCAGCAGCCAAGCCACAGGGGGGACTGAAGCTTTCTTT. Amino acid sequence: CASSQATGGTEAFF.

The CDR3 DNA is TGTGCCAGTAGCTCAATAGCGGGGGGCTCAAGCACAGATACGCAGTATTTT. It encodes CASSSIAGGSSTDTQYF. This chain joins TRBV19 and TRBJ2-3; 10 bases align to TRBD2. V lost 6 bases and J lost 0; bases outside the gene matches: 9. Germline loops: CDR1 LNHDA, CDR2 SQIVND (reference sequence). The CDR3 is 17 residues long.

The CDR3 protein is CASSAEGTLLNQPQHF. CDR3 coding DNA: TGTGCCAGCTCAGCAGAGGGGACATTGCTTAATCAGCCCCAGCATTTT. This chain connects TRBV18 to TRBJ1-5; the D gene is possibly TRBD1 (6 bases). CDR3 length: 16 residues. The germline V gene encodes CDR1 KGHSH and CDR2 LQKENI. Trimming pared 5 bases from V and 4 bases from J, leaving 18 bases between.

V gene TRBV6-5 combines with J gene TRBJ2-3, with a weak D call TRBD2 (5 bases). The germline CDR1 and CDR2 sequences are MNHEY and SVGAGI. V shed 6 bases and J shed 4 bases, with 14 bases lying between them. The CDR3 is 14 residues long. For the CDR3, the DNA is TGTGCCAGCAGAGACGGGAATAGAGCAGATACGCAGTATTTT. It translates to CASRDGNRADTQYF.

The chain is built from TRBV6-5 and TRBJ2-7, with TRBD1 as a possible D gene (6 bases). The CDR3 is 13 amino acids. From germline, CDR1 is MNHEY and CDR2 SVGAGI. Trimming took 7 bases from V and 5 from J, leaving 15 bases between them. CDR3 bases: TGTGCCAGCATTGCCAGGGGTAAGGACGAGCAGTACTTC. Residues: CASIARGKDEQYF.

The CDR3 loop is CAISPLTPPDNEQFF. Written as DNA, the CDR3 is TGTGCCATCAGCCCGCTAACTCCCCCCGACAATGAGCAGTTCTTC. The chain uses TRBV10-3 and TRBJ2-1; D ambiguous. V lost 6 bases to trimming and J lost 5 bases, with 17 bases between them. Germline CDR1 reads ENHRY; CDR2 reads SYGVKD. CDR3 length: 15 residues.

The chain links TRBV11-3 to TRBJ1-1; TRBD1 is a possible D gene (5 bases). Trimming removed 4 bases from V and 7 bases from J, with 10 bases in between. CDR3 length equals 12 residues. From germline, CDR1 is SGHNT and CDR2 YENEEA. The CDR3 coding sequence is TGTGCCAGCAGCTCATACGGGGGTGAAGCTTTCTTT. This translates into CASSSYGGEAFF. Looking up the rest from reference TRBV11-3 and TRBJ1-1 gives the full variable domain: EAGVVQSPRYKIIEKKQPVAFWCNPISGHNTLYWYLQNLGQGPELLIRYENEEAVDDSQLPKDRFSAERLKGVDSTLKIQPAELGDSAVYLCASSSYGGEAFFGQGTRLTVV.

The V and J genes are TRBV7-3 and TRBJ2-3; D is unresolved. Per the germline V gene, CDR1 is SGHTA and CDR2 is FQGTGA. The V gene lost 2 bases and the J gene lost 0 bases, with 6 bases spanning the gap. CDR3 length equals 14 residues. Here the CDR3 DNA reads TGTGCCAGCAGCTTACGATCCAGCACAGATACGCAGTATTTT. Amino acids: CASSLRSSTDTQYF.